Listed below are T cell receptor beta chains from one sample, sequenced in a study of shared clonotypes between healthy human individuals. Assay used: immunoSEQ multiplex PCR; TCRdb lists only in-frame clones, some missing. Of 520,000 or so clones in the sample, approximately 85% were seen once. The specimen was PBMCs. These receptor sequences come from a woman aged 40 to 50 in good health. Some clones in this sample may be carry-over from other donors' samples. Both conserved end residues are part of each CDR3. D genes are given only for firm matches. Clone size is given for some rows only: seen once, a few or many times, or a class if the clone is expanded.

abundance: NA
d_gene: TRBD1
j_gene: TRBJ1-6
v_gene: TRBV10-3
len: 14
CDR3aa: CAIRAGTGGSPLHF
CDR3nt: TGTGCCATCAGAGCCGGGACAGGAGGTTCACCCCTCCACTTT

abundance: NA
d_gene: NA
j_gene: TRBJ2-3
v_gene: TRBV9
len: 14
CDR3aa: CASSGGRSTDTQYF
CDR3nt: TGTGCCAGCAGCGGGGGCCGCAGCACAGATACGCAGTATTTT

abundance: NA
d_gene: TRBD2
j_gene: TRBJ2-3
v_gene: TRBV6-4
len: 15
CDR3aa: CASSELAGVTDTQYF
CDR3nt: TGTGCCAGCAGTGAGCTAGCGGGAGTAACAGATACGCAGTATTTT

abundance: NA
d_gene: NA
j_gene: TRBJ1-4
v_gene: TRBV18
len: 13
CDR3aa: CASTGIDNEKLFF
CDR3nt: TGTGCCAGCACCGGGATCGACAATGAAAAACTGTTTTTT

abundance: NA
d_gene: NA
j_gene: TRBJ2-7
v_gene: TRBV7-9
len: 13
CDR3aa: CASSLGGTYEQYF
CDR3nt: TGTGCCAGCAGCTTAGGCGGGACCTACGAGCAGTACTTC

abundance: NA
d_gene: NA
j_gene: TRBJ1-1
v_gene: TRBV5-1
len: 14
CDR3aa: CASSLEQGFTEAFF
CDR3nt: TGCGCCAGCAGCTTGGAACAGGGTTTCACTGAAGCTTTCTTT

abundance: NA
d_gene: TRBD1
j_gene: TRBJ1-3
v_gene: TRBV19
len: 15
CDR3aa: CASSPGQGRGNTIYF
CDR3nt: TGTGCCAGTAGCCCGGGACAGGGTAGAGGGAACACCATATATTTT

abundance: NA
d_gene: TRBD2
j_gene: TRBJ2-1
v_gene: TRBV7-3
len: 15
CDR3aa: CASSLGTSSYNEQFF
CDR3nt: TGTGCCAGCAGCTTGGGGACTAGCTCCTACAATGAGCAGTTCTTC

abundance: NA
d_gene: TRBD2
j_gene: TRBJ2-4
v_gene: TRBV19
len: 17
CDR3aa: CASSIVPLLGGKNIQYF
CDR3nt: TGTGCCAGTAGTATAGTCCCCCTCCTCGGGGGGAAAAACATTCAGTACTTC

abundance: once
d_gene: TRBD2
j_gene: TRBJ2-7
v_gene: TRBV10-3
len: 12
CDR3aa: CAASGSPYEQYF
CDR3nt: TGTGCCGCTAGCGGGAGCCCCTACGAGCAGTACTTC

abundance: NA
d_gene: TRBD2
j_gene: TRBJ2-5
v_gene: TRBV4-1
len: 16
CDR3aa: CASSPLGTSVGETQYF
CDR3nt: TGCGCCAGCAGCCCGCTCGGGACTAGCGTAGGGGAGACCCAGTACTTC

abundance: NA
d_gene: NA
j_gene: TRBJ2-5
v_gene: TRBV5-1
len: 15
CDR3aa: CASSGGTSYLETQYF
CDR3nt: TGCGCCAGCAGCGGCGGGACCAGCTACCTTGAGACCCAGTACTTC

abundance: few
d_gene: NA
j_gene: TRBJ2-7
v_gene: TRBV28
len: 17
CDR3aa: CASSTPTGARGAYEQYF
CDR3nt: TGTGCCAGCAGTACCCCGACAGGGGCACGGGGGGCCTACGAGCAGTACTTC

abundance: NA
d_gene: NA
j_gene: TRBJ2-7
v_gene: TRBV2
len: 19
CDR3aa: CASSREALALIRRLHEQYF
CDR3nt: TGTGCCAGCAGTAGGGAGGCGCTAGCTCTTATCCGGAGACTACACGAGCAGTACTTC

abundance: NA
d_gene: NA
j_gene: TRBJ2-7
v_gene: TRBV29-1
len: 12
CDR3aa: CSATGSEYEQYF
CDR3nt: TGCAGCGCGACGGGGTCGGAATACGAGCAGTACTTC